This T cell receptor (beta chain) was recovered during a study of T cell responses to AZD1222 COVID-19 vaccine. Findings of the study overall: White British ancestry dominated among donors, who included more females, and clonal diversity was possibly underestimated. The CD4 TCRs associated with vaccination extended across spike and predominated at 160-218 and 743-854. No day 14 peak samples; only post-peak repertoires were characterized.

As for this clone: As yet, its antigen is unknown.

CDR1 is ENHRY, CDR2 SYGVKD, per germline. V was clipped by 7 bases and J by 0 bases, with 12 bases between them. This CDR3 region has 14 residues. Assay: immunoSEQ multiplex PCR; the TCRdb copy retains only in-frame clones and omits some. Here the sample spans more than 75,000 clones, 83% being singletons. The TCR originated in an adult who received the AZD1222 COVID-19 vaccine. Material: peripheral blood, obtained 28 days after the second AZD1222 dose. The chain links TRBV10-3 to TRBJ2-5; D not resolved. CDR3 sequence (DNA): TGTGCCATCAATAGTGGGCAGTACCAAGAGACCCAGTACTTC. Amino acid sequence: CAINSGQYQETQYF.